This T cell receptor (beta chain) was sequenced during a study of regulatory T cells in long-lasting Graves disease. Looking at the study overall: Newly diagnosed Graves' patients had taken antithyroid drugs under 3 months. Points from the study as a whole: A limited number of samples was an acknowledged limitation.

As for time point: newly diagnosed GD, antithyroid drugs for less than 3 months. PBMC-derived RNA was used for the TCR library. A roughly 9-milliliter sample of peripheral blood was drawn into EDTA tubes. Building of the TCR beta libraries involved iRepertoire HTBI primers and Arm-PCR of CDR3 regions. MiXCR, applied by TCRdb to the multiplex PCR reads, yields one record per CDR3 protein. The repertoire holds hundreds of thousands of distinct CDR3 sequences, with roughly 12% as singletons. About this clonotype: No antigen is known for it.

These data also featured in a second study, about T cells in Graves' hyperthyroidism and ophthalmopathy.

The sample in question was peripheral blood mononuclear cells (PBMCs), obtained at new diagnosis, from a patient treated with antithyroid drugs. This receptor was identified in a young man with Graves disease.

CDR3 in DNA: TGTGCCAGCTCACCAGGGACTAGAAATGAGCAGTTCTTC. Translation: CASSPGTRNEQFF. The chain is built from TRBV18 and TRBJ2-1; TRBD2 aligns across 8 bases. Germline lookup yields CDR1 KGHSH and CDR2 LQKENI. Unmatched junction bases numbered 1, after V lost 2 bases and J lost 7 bases. The CDR3 contains 13 residues.